The present entry profiles one T cell receptor (beta chain) with its context. Its specificity is unknown. This clone may be a read error of a much larger clone one base away. CDR1 and CDR2 from the germline V gene are DFQATT and SNEGSKA (reference sequence). V lost 3 bases and J lost 10; bases outside the gene matches: 16. The CDR3 length is 18 residues. This record belongs to a study of blood T cells in healthy people across ages. Study outcomes and limitations: Long-lived donors carried more naive CD4+ cells and greater diversity than aged donors. TCR beta diversity per million T cells fell roughly linearly with age.

Sample-barcoded 5' priming and a J-beta primer mix drove a second PCR of about 6 to 11 cycles. TCRdb redid the calling of the 5' RACE reads with MiXCR, one entry per CDR3 protein. This sample has around 870,000 distinct CDR3 sequences; under 35% occur once, and the top ten carry 17%. Healthy Caucasian individuals from Russia aged about 6 to 90 were enrolled as donors. Donors gave around 10 milliliters of peripheral blood apiece. This clonotype was sampled from an elderly woman in good health. The sample was blood. The rearrangement joins TRBV20-1 to TRBJ2-1; 15 bases are shared with TRBD2. CDR3 protein: CSARRPGTSGGSSYEQFF. CDR3 nucleotide sequence: TGCAGTGCTAGGAGGCCCGGGACTAGCGGGGGGAGCTCCTACGAGCAGTTCTTC.